This is a list of T cell receptor beta chains from one sample in a study of technical replicates of blood from a handful of donors. The table came from immunoSEQ multiplex PCR; TCRdb's copy has only in-frame clones and leaves some out. Here the sample spans some 70,000 clones, just under 97% being singletons. Sequenced material: T cells isolated from PBMCs. These receptors were obtained from a human donor in good health. Both conserved end residues are part of each CDR3. A D gene is named only where the DNA matches it firmly.

TRBV6-4,NA,TRBJ2-1,CASSEDFYNEQFF,TGTGCCAGCAGTGAAGACTTCTACAATGAGCAGTTCTTC
TRBV4-1,NA,TRBJ2-5,CASSHTDSQETQYF,TGCGCCAGCAGCCATACCGACAGCCAAGAGACCCAGTACTTC
TRBV7-2,TRBD1,TRBJ2-4,CASSLTQGVNIQYF,TGTGCCAGCAGCTTAACTCAGGGGGTCAACATTCAGTACTTC
TRBV15,NA,TRBJ2-2,CATSRDRAGELFF,TGTGCCACCAGCAGAGATCGCGCCGGGGAGCTGTTTTTT
TRBV7-7,NA,TRBJ2-5,CASSLGLAAETQYF,TGTGCTAGCAGCTTAGGGCTAGCTGCAGAGACCCAGTACTTC
TRBV6-6,NA,TRBJ1-3,CASSYSYWAIGNTIYF,TGTGCCAGCAGTTACTCGTACTGGGCTATTGGAAACACCATATATTTT
TRBV27,NA,TRBJ1-1,CASSLLRGPSEAFF,TGTGCCAGCAGTTTATTAAGGGGCCCCTCTGAAGCTTTCTTT
TRBV7-9,NA,TRBJ1-4,CASTVNEKLFF,TGTGCCAGTACAGTAAATGAAAAACTGTTTTTT
TRBV6-1,NA,TRBJ1-5,CASNVQGLNQPQHF,TGTGCCAGCAACGTGCAGGGGTTAAATCAGCCCCAGCATTTT
TRBV10-2,TRBD2,TRBJ2-1,CASSEGTSGDNEQFF,TGCGCCAGCAGTGAGGGAACTAGCGGGGACAATGAGCAGTTCTTC
TRBV9,TRBD1,TRBJ1-3,CASSATGAGNTIYF,TGTGCCAGCAGCGCGACAGGGGCTGGAAACACCATATATTTT
TRBV5-1,TRBD1,TRBJ2-5,CASSLPGQASGTQYF,TGCGCCAGCAGCCTTCCGGGACAGGCGTCGGGGACCCAGTACTTC
TRBV4-2,TRBD1,TRBJ2-7,CASSHRGQGYEQYF,TGTGCCAGCAGCCACCGAGGACAGGGCTACGAGCAGTACTTC
TRBV4-1,NA,TRBJ2-2,CASSLEVAGELFF,TGCGCCAGCAGCCTCGAGGTTGCCGGGGAGCTGTTTTTT
TRBV6-5,NA,TRBJ2-7,CASSRGSRVYEQYF,TGTGCCAGCAGTAGGGGGAGCAGGGTTTACGAGCAGTACTTC
TRBV11-3,NA,TRBJ2-5,CASSPDSGQETQYF,TGTGCCAGCAGCCCTGACTCAGGGCAAGAGACCCAGTACTTC
TRBV28,NA,TRBJ2-7,CASSPRQVYEQYF,TGTGCCAGCAGTCCGAGACAGGTCTACGAGCAGTACTTC
TRBV9,TRBD2,TRBJ2-2,CASSVTSGGATGELFF,TGTGCCAGCAGCGTGACTAGCGGGGGGGCCACCGGGGAGCTGTTTTTT
TRBV29-1,TRBD1,TRBJ1-2,CSAGQGPIYGYTF,TGCAGCGCCGGACAGGGGCCAATCTATGGCTACACCTTC
TRBV11-2,TRBD2,TRBJ2-1,CASTLRSGGYNEQFF,TGTGCCAGCACCCTCAGGAGCGGGGGATACAATGAGCAGTTCTTC